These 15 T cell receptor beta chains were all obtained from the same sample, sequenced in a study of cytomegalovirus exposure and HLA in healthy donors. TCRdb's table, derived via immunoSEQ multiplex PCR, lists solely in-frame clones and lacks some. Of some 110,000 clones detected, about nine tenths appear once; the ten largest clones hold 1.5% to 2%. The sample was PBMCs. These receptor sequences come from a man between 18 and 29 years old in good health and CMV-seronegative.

In DNA form, the CDR3 reads TGTGCCAGCAGGAAAACTACTGGAAACTACAATGAGCAGTTCTTC. It yields the protein CASRKTTGNYNEQFF. The J gene is TRBJ2-1, the V gene TRBV6-5, with D unclear. The V and J ends lost 6 bases and 3 bases respectively, with 15 bases between them. Germline CDR1 MNHEY, CDR2 SVGAGI. The CDR3 is made up of 15 amino acids.

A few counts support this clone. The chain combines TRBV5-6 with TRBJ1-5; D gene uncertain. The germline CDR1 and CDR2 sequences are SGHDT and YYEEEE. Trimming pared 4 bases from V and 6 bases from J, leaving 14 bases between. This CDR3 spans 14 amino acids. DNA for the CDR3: TGTGCCAGCAGCATCTTACCGGAGAGTCAGCCCCAGCATTTT. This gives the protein CASSILPESQPQHF.

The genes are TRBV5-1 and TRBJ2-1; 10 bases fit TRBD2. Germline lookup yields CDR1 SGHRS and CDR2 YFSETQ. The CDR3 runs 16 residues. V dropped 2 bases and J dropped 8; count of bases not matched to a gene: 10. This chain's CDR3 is CASSFSGTSDVDEQFF. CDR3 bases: TGCGCCAGCAGCTTCTCCGGGACTAGCGATGTGGATGAGCAGTTCTTC.

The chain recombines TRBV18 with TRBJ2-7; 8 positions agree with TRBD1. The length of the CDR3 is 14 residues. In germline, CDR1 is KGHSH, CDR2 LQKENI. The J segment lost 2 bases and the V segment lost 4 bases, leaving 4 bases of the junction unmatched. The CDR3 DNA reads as TGTGCCAGCTCACGGACAGGGAATGCCTACGAGCAGTACTTC. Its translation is CASSRTGNAYEQYF.

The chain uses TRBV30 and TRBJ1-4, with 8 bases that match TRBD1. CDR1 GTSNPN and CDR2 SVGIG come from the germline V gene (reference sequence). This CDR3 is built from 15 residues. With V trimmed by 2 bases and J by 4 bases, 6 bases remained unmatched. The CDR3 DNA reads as TGTGCCTGGAGTTTCAGGGGGCTCCGTAATGAAAAACTGTTTTTT. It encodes CAWSFRGLRNEKLFF.

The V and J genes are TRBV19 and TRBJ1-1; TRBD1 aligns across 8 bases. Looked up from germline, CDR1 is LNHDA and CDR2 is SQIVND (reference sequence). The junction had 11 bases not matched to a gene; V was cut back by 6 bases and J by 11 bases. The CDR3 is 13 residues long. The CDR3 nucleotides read TGTGCCAGTAGCCTGACAGGGGATTTTGGGGCTTTCTTT. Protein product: CASSLTGDFGAFF.

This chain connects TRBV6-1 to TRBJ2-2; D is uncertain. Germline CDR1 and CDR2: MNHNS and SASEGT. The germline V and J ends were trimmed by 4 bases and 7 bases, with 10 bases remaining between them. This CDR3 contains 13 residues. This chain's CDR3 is CASSARSVGELFF. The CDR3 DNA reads TGTGCCAGCAGTGCCAGGTCAGTCGGGGAGCTGTTTTTT.

The CDR3 here is CASKQGDYEQYF. CDR3 bases: TGTGCCAGTAAGCAGGGGGACTACGAGCAGTACTTC. The chain couples TRBV19 to TRBJ2-7; 7 nucleotides match TRBD1. Losses at the gene ends were 7 bases for V and 3 bases for J; bases not matched to a gene: 3. Germline values: CDR1 LNHDA, CDR2 SQIVND (reference sequence). There are 12 residues in the CDR3.

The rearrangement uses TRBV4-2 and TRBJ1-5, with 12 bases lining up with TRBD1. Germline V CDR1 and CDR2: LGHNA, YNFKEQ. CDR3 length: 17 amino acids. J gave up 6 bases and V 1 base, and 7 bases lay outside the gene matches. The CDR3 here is CASSQGDRGRPSQPQHF. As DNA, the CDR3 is TGTGCCAGCAGCCAAGGGGACAGGGGGCGCCCCTCTCAGCCCCAGCATTTT.

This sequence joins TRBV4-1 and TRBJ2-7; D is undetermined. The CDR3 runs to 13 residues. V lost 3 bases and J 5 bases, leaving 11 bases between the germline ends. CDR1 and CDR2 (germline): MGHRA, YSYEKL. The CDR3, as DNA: TGCGCCAGCAGCCAGCCCGGGTCCAACGAGCAGTACTTC. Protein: CASSQPGSNEQYF.

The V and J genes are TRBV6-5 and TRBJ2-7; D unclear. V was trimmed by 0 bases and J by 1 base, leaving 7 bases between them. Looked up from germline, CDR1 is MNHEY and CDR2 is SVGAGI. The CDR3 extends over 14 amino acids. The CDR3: CASSYSWQSYEQYF. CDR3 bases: TGTGCCAGCAGTTACTCTTGGCAATCCTACGAGCAGTACTTC.

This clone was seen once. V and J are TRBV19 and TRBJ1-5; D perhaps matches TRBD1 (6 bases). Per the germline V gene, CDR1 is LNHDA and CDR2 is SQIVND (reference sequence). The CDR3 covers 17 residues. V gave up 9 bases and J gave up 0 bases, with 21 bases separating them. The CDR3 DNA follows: TGTGCCAGCCGTACCATGACAGGCCCATATAGCAATCAGCCCCAGCATTTT. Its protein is CASRTMTGPYSNQPQHF.

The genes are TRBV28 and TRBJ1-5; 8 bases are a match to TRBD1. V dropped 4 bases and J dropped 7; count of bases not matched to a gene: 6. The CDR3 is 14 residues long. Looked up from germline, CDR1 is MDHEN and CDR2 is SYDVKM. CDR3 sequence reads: CASSSRTGWQPQHF. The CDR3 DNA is TGTGCCAGCAGTTCTAGGACAGGGTGGCAGCCCCAGCATTTT.

CDR3 sequence reads: CASSYGTYNEQFF. The CDR3 bases are TGTGCCAGCAGTTACGGGACTTACAATGAGCAGTTCTTC. V gene TRBV5-6 combines with J gene TRBJ2-1, with D tentatively TRBD2 (6 bases). V was pared by 5 bases and J by 4 bases, with 10 bases between. The CDR3 runs 13 residues. CDR1 is SGHDT and CDR2 is YYEEEE in the germline V gene.

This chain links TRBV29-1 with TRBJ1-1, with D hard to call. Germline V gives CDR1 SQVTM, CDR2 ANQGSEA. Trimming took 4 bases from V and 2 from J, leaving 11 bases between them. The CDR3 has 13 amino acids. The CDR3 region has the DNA TGCAGCGTTGGCCCTTCAGTCAACACTGAAGCTTTCTTT. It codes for CSVGPSVNTEAFF.